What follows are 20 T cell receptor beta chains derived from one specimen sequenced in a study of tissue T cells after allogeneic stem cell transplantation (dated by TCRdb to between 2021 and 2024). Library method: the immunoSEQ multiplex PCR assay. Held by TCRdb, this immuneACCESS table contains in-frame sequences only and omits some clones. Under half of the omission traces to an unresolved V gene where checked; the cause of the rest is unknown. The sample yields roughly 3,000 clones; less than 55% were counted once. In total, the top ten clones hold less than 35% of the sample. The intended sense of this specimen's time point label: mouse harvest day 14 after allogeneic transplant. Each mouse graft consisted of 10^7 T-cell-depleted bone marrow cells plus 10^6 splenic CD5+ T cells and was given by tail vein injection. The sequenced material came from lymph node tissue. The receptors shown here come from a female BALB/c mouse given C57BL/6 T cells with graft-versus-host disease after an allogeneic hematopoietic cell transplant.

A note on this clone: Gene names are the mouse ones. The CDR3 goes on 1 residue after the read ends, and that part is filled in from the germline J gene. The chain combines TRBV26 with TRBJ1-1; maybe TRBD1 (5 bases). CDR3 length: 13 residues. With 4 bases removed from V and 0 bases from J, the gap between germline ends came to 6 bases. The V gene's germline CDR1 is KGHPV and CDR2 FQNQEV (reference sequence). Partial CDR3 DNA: TGTGCCAGCAGTCGACAGCCAAACACAGAAGTCTTC. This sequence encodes CASSRQPNTEVF. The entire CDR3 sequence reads CASSRQPNTEVFF.

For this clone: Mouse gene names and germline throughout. Partial CDR3 DNA: TGTGCCAGCTCTCCCCGGGGAGACACCCAGTAC. This sequence encodes CASSPRGDTQY. The full-length CDR3 reads as CASSPRGDTQYF. The chain has TRBV12-1 and TRBJ2-5; D gene unclear. The read is 1 residue too short to cover the CDR3 end, so that end is filled in from the germline J gene. V was shortened by 2 bases and J by 5 bases, with 7 bases between the two germline ends. The germline V gene encodes CDR1 SGHSN and CDR2 HYEKVE. This CDR3 region has 12 residues.

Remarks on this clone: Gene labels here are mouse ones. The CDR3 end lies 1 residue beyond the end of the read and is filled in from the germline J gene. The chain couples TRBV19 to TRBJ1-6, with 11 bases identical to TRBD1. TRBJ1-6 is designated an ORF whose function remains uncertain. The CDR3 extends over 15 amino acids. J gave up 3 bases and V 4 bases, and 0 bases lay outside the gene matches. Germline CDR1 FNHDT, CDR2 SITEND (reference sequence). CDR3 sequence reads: CASSGTGGYNSPLYF. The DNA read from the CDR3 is TGTGCCAGCAGTGGGACAGGGGGCTATAATTCGCCCCTCTAC.

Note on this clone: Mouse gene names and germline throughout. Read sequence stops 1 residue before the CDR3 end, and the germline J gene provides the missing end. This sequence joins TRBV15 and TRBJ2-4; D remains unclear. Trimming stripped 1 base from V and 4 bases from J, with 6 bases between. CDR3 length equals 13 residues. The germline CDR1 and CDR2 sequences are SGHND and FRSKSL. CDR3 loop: CASSLDQKNTLYF. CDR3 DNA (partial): TGTGCCAGCAGTTTAGACCAGAAAAACACCTTGTAC.

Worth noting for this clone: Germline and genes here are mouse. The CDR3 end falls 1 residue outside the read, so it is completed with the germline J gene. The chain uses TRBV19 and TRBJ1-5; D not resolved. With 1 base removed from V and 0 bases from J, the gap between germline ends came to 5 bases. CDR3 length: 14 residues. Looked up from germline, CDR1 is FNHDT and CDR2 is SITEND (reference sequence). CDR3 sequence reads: CASSIPDNNQAPLF. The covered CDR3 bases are TGTGCCAGCAGTATACCGGATAACAACCAGGCTCCGCTT.

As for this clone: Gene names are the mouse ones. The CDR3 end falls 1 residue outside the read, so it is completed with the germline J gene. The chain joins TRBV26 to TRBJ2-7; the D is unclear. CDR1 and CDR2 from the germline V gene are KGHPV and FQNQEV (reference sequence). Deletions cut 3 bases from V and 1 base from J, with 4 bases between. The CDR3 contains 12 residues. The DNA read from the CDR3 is TGTGCCAGCAGTCTACAATCCTATGAACAGTAC. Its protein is CASSLQSYEQY. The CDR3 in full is CASSLQSYEQYF.

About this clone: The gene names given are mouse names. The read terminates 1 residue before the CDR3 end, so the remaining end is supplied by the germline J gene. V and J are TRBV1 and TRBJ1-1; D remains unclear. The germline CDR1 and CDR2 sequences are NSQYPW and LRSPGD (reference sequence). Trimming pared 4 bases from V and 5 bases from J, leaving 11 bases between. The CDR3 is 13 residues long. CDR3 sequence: CTCSEDPRTEVFF. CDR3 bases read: TGCACCTGCAGTGAGGACCCGAGGACAGAAGTCTTC.

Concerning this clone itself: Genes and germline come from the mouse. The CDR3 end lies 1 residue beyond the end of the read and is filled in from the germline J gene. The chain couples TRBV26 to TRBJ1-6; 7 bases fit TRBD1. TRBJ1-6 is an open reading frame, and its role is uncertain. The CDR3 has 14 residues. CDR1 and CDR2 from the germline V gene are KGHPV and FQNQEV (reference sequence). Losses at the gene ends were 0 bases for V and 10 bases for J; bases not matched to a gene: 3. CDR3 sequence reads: CASSLSQGGSPLYF. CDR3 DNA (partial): TGTGCCAGCAGTCTGTCCCAGGGGGGGTCGCCCCTCTAC.

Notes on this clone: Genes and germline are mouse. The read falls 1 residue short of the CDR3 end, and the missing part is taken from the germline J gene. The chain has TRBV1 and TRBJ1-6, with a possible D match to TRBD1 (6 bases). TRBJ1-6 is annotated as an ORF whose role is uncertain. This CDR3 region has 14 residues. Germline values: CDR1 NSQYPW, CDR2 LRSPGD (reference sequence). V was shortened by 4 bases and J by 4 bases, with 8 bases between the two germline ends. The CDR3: CTCSGQGYNSPLYF. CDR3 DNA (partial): TGCACCTGCAGTGGGCAGGGGTATAATTCGCCCCTCTAC.

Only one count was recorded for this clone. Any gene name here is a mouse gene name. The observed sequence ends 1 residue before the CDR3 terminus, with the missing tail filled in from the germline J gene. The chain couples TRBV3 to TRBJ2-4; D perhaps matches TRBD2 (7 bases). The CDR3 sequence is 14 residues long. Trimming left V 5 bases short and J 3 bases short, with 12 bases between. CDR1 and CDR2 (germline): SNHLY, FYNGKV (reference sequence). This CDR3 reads CASSPPGGQNTLYF. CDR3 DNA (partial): TGTGCCAGCAGCCCCCCTGGGGGCCAAAACACCTTGTAC.

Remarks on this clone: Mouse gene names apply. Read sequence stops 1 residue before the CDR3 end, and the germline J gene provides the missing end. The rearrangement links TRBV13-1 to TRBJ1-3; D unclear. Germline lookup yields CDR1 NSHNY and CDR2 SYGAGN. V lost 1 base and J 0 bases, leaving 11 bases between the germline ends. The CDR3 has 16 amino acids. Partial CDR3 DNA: TGTGCCAGCAGTGATAAGAGGGATGGTTCTGGAAATACGCTCTAT. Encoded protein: CASSDKRDGSGNTLY. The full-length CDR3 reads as CASSDKRDGSGNTLYF.

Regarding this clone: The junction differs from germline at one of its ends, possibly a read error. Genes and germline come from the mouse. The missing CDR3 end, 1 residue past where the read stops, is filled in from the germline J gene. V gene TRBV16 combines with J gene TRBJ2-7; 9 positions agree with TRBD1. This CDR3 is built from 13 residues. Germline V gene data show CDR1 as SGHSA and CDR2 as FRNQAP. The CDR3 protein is CAGSPRDRDAQYF. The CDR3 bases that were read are TGTGCAGGCAGCCCTCGGGACAGGGATGCACAGTAC.

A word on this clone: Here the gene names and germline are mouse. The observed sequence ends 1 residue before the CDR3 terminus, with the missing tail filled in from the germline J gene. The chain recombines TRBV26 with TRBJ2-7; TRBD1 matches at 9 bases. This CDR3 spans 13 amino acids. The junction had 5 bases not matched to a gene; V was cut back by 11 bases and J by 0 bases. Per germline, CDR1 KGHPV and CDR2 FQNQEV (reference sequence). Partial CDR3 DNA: TGTGCCCCGCGGGACAGGGACTCCTATGAACAGTAC. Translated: CAPRDRDSYEQY. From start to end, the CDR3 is CAPRDRDSYEQYF. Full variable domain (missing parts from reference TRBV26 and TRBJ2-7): NSKVIQTPRYLVKGQGQKAKMRCIPEKGHPVVFWYQQNKNNEFKFLINFQNQEVLQQIDMTEKRFSAECPSNSPCSLEIQSSEAGDSALYLCAPRDRDSYEQYFGPGTRLTVL.

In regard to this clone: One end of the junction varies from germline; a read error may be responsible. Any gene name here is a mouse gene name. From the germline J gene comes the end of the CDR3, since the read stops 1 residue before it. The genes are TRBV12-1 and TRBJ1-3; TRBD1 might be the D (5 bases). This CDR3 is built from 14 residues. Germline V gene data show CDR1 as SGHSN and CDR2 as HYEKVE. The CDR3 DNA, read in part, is TGTGCCAGCCCTCTCCGGGGGGCTGGAAATACGCTCTAT. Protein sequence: CASPLRGAGNTLY. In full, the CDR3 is CASPLRGAGNTLYF.

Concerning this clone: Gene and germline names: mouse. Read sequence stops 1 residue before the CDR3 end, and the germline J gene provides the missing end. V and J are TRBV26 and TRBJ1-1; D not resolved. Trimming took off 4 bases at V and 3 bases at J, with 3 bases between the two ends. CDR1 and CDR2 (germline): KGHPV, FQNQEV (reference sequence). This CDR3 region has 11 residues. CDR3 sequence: CASSPDTEVFF. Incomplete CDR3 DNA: TGTGCCAGCAGTCCCGACACAGAAGTCTTC.

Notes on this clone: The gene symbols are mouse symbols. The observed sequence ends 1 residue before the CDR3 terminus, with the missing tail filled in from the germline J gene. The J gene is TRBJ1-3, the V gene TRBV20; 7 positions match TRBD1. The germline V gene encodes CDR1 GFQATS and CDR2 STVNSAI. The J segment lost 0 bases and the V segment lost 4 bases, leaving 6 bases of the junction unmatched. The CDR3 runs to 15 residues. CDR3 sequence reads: CGATRDRNSGNTLYF. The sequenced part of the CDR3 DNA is TGTGGTGCTACCCGGGACAGAAATTCTGGAAATACGCTCTAT.

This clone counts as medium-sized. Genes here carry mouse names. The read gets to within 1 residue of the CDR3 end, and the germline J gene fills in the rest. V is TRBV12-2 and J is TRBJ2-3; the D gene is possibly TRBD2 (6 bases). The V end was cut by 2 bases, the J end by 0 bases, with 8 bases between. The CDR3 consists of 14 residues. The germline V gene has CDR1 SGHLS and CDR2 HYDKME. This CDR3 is CASSPLGSAETLYF. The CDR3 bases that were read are TGTGCCAGCTCTCCCCTGGGGAGTGCAGAAACGCTGTAT. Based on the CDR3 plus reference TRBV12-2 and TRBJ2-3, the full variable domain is NSGVVQSPRYIIKGKGERSILKCIPISGHLSVAWYQQTQGQELKFFIQHYDKMERDKGNLPSRFSVQQFDDYHSEMNMSALELEDSAVYFCASSPLGSAETLYFGSGTRLTVL.

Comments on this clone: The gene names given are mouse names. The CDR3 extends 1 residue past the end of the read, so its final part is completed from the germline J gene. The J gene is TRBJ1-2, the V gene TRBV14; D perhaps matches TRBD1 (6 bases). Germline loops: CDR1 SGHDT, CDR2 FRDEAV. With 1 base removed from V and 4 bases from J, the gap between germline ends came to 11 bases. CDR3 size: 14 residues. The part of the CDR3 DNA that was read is TGTGCCAGCAGTTTCGAAGGGGGTGGCTCCGACTACACC. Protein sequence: CASSFEGGGSDYT. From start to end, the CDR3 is CASSFEGGGSDYTF.

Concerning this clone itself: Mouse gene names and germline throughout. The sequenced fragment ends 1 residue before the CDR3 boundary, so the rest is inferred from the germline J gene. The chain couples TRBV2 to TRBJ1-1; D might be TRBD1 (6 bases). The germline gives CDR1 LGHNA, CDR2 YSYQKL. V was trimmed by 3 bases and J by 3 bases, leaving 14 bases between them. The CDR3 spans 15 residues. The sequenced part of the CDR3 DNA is TGTGCCAGCAGCCAGCTCCAGGGGATGGACACAGAAGTCTTC. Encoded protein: CASSQLQGMDTEVF. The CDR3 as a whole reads CASSQLQGMDTEVFF.

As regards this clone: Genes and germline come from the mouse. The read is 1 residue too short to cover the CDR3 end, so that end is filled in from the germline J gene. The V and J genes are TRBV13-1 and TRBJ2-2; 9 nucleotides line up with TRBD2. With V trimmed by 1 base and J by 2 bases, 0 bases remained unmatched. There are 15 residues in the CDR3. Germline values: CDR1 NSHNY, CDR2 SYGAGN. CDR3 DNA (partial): TGTGCCAGCAGTGATCTGGGGGGGAACACCGGGCAGCTCTAC. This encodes CASSDLGGNTGQLY. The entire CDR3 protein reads CASSDLGGNTGQLYF.